These 15 T cell receptor beta chains were sequenced from one sample in a study of T cells expressing NK-cell markers. With the 5' RACE reads reprocessed, TCRdb shows one record per CDR3 protein and no DNA. The table counts roughly 180,000 distinct CDR3 sequences; 20% to 25% lies in the top ten. What was sequenced was blood T cells: a sorted CD56 or NKG2C T cell subset, CD4+ or CD8+ T cells, or bulk PBMC T cells (not recorded which). The receptors were gathered from a man aged 18-70 years in good health.

The chain joins TRBV6-1 to TRBJ2-5; as DNA is missing, the TRBD2 call by TCRdb cannot be tested. Germline V lookup: CDR1 MNHNS, CDR2 SASEGT. CDR3 length: 15 residues. This CDR3 is CASSLLGLAEETQYF.

The chain couples TRBV30 to TRBJ1-6; TCRdb names TRBD1, which stays unverified in the absence of DNA. The CDR3 is 13 residues long. Germline V gene lookup returns CDR1 GTSNPN and CDR2 SVGIG (reference sequence). This CDR3 is CAWLDRVGSPLHF. The full variable domain, rest sourced from reference TRBV30 and TRBJ1-6, is SQTIHQWPATLVQPVGSPLSLECTVEGTSNPNLYWYRQAAGRGLQLLFYSVGIGQISSEVPQNLSASRPQDRQFILSSKKLLLSDSGFYLCAWLDRVGSPLHFGNGTRLTVT.

The V and J genes are TRBV7-2 and TRBJ2-2. The germline CDR1 and CDR2 sequences are SGHTA and FQGNSA. The CDR3 runs 16 residues. This CDR3 reads CASSLSFRIWGGELFF.

The chain is built from TRBV14 and TRBJ1-5; absent DNA, TCRdb's TRBD1 call cannot be checked. Germline V gene sequence: CDR1 SGHDN, CDR2 FVKESK. The CDR3 sequence is 15 residues long. The CDR3 reads CASSRTRVGNQPQHF.

V and J are TRBV7-2 and TRBJ2-1; TCRdb designates TRBD1, a call that cannot be tested without DNA. Per germline, CDR1 SGHTA and CDR2 FQGNSA. This CDR3 spans 17 amino acids. CDR3: CASSLVLGGGKGNEQFF.

The CDR3 is CAIQDTGESYNEQFF. J is TRBJ2-1 and V is TRBV10-3; no DNA is available, so the TRBD1 call from TCRdb remains unchecked. The CDR3 totals 15 residues. From germline, CDR1 is ENHRY and CDR2 SYGVKD.

The genes are TRBV6-4 and TRBJ2-7; TCRdb lists TRBD1, though no DNA is available to test this call. The CDR3 runs to 15 residues. Germline lookup yields CDR1 MRHNA and CDR2 SNTAGT. The CDR3 loop is CASSPGGASSYEQYF.

The chain couples TRBV10-3 to TRBJ1-1; TCRdb gives TRBD1 as the D gene, but with no DNA this cannot be confirmed. CDR1 is ENHRY and CDR2 is SYGVKD in the germline V gene. The CDR3 sequence is 13 residues long. The CDR3: CAISDREHTEAFF.

The chain combines TRBV20-1 with TRBJ2-5. Looked up from germline, CDR1 is DFQATT and CDR2 is SNEGSKA (reference sequence). This CDR3 is built from 14 residues. CDR3 in amino acids: CSARDLRDSKTQYF.

The rearrangement uses TRBV10-2 and TRBJ1-2; TCRdb's assignment of TRBD1 cannot be checked, as there is no DNA. Germline loops: CDR1 WSHSY, CDR2 SAAADI. CDR3 length: 14 amino acids. CDR3 in amino acids: CASSTPGPDYGYTF.

The chain employs TRBV19 and TRBJ2-7; TCRdb lists TRBD2, though no DNA is available to test this call. CDR1 and CDR2 (germline): LNHDA, SQIVND (reference sequence). CDR3 length equals 15 residues. This CDR3 reads CASSPHPPDGGEQYF.

This chain joins TRBV7-9 and TRBJ2-5; TCRdb's D call of TRBD2 is untestable without DNA. This CDR3 has 14 residues. Germline CDR1 and CDR2: SEHNR and FQNEAQ (reference sequence). This CDR3 reads CASTPLGGGETQYF.

The chain carries TRBV12-3 or TRBV12-4 and TRBJ2-1. The CDR3 runs 14 residues. CDR3 in amino acids: CASSLARLNNEQFF.

This sequence joins TRBV7-9 and TRBJ2-2; TCRdb designates TRBD2, a call that cannot be tested without DNA. Germline CDR1 SEHNR, CDR2 FQNEAQ (reference sequence). The CDR3 is 15 residues long. CDR3 region: CASSYLRGEAGELFF.

The V gene is TRBV9, the J gene TRBJ2-1; TCRdb picks TRBD2, but there is no DNA to check that call. The CDR3 is 16 residues long. CDR1 and CDR2 (germline): SGDLS, YYNGEE. The CDR3 loop is CASSPYTSGGAGEQFF.